The entry that follows covers one TCR beta chain sequence. Its antigen remains unidentified. At one of its ends the junction is not consistent with the germline gene, which may arise from a read error. These data originate in a study of cytomegalovirus exposure and HLA in healthy donors. Study outcomes and limitations: Confirmation was obtained in vitro that a few CMV-associated chains are specific for CMV antigens.

Assay: immunoSEQ multiplex PCR; the TCRdb copy retains only in-frame clones and omits some. The sample shows roughly 140,000 clones, 88% of them seen only once. Per the germline V gene, CDR1 is DFQATT and CDR2 is SNEGSKA (reference sequence). The CDR3 runs 10 residues. The sequenced material came from PBMCs. The receptor's source is a woman under 30 in good health and CMV-seropositive. The chain links TRBV20-1 to TRBJ2-5, with D unclear. The CDR3 protein is CSARSRQQNF. The CDR3 coding sequence is TGCAGTGCTAGGTCCCGGCAACAGAACTTC.